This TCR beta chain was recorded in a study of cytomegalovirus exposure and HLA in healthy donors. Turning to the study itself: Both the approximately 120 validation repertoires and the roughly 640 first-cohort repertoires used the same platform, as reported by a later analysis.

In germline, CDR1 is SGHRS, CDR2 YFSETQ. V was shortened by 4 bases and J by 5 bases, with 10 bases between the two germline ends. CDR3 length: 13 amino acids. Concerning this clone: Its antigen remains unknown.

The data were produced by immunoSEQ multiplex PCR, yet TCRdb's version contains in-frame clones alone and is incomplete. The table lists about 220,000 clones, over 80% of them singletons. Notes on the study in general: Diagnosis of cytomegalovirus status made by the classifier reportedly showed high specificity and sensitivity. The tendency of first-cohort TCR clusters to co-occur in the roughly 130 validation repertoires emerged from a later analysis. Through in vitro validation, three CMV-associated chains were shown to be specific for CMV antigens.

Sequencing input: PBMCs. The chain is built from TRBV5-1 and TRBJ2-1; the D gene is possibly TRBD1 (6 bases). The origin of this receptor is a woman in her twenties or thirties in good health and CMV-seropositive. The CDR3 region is CASSPGTNNEQFF. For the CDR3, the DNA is TGCGCCAGCAGCCCCGGGACAAACAATGAGCAGTTCTTC.